The sequence of this T cell receptor beta chain was determined in a study of T cell changes during pregnancy in multiple sclerosis. CDR1 is KGHSH, CDR2 LQKENI, per germline. The CDR3 is made up of 14 amino acids. V lost 6 bases, J lost 4 bases, and 8 bases stayed unmatched. The method was immunoSEQ multiplex PCR; TCRdb's version includes in-frame clones alone and lacks a portion of them. The sample lists around 130,000 clones, 90% to 96% seen once, with about 0.45% in the top ten. This TCR derives from a female donor with multiple sclerosis, enrolled in a pregnancy study. The rearrangement joins TRBV18 to TRBJ1-1; 7 bases line up with TRBD1. The sample consisted of peripheral blood, taken after pregnancy. CDR3 residues: CASSSTGLSTEAFF. CDR3 bases: TGTGCCAGCTCCTCGACAGGGCTGAGCACTGAAGCTTTCTTT. The full variable domain, its missing parts supplied by reference TRBV18 and TRBJ1-1, is NAGVMQNPRHLVRRRGQEARLRCSPMKGHSHVYWYRQLPEEGLKFMVYLQKENIIDESGMPKERFSAEFPKEGPSILRIQQVVRGDSAAYFCASSSTGLSTEAFFGQGTRLTVV.